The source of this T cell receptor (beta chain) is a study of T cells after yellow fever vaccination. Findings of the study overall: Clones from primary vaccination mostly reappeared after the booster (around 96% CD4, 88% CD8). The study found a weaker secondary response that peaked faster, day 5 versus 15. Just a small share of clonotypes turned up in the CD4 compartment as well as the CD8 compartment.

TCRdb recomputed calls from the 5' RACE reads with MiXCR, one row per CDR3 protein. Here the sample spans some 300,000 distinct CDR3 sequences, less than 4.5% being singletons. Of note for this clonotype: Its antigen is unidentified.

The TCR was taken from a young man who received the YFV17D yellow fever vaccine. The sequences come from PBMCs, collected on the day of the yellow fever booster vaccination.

This CDR3 reads CASSPWAGANTGELFF. The CDR3 DNA sequence: TGTGCCAGCAGCCCATGGGCGGGGGCGAACACCGGGGAGCTGTTTTTT. The V gene is TRBV14, the J gene TRBJ2-2; 7 bases match TRBD2. V lost 4 bases to trimming and J lost 0 bases; unmatched junction nucleotides: 5. This CDR3 contains 16 residues. Per the germline V gene, CDR1 is SGHDN and CDR2 is FVKESK.